The present entry profiles one T cell receptor (beta chain) with its context. No antigen is known for it. These data originate in a study of T cell responses to AZD1222 COVID-19 vaccine. Notes on the study in general: The study found Spike-specific TCR breadth and depth rose after two AZD1222 doses.

CDR1 SGHNT and CDR2 YYREEE come from the germline V gene (reference sequence). The germline V and J ends were trimmed by 2 bases and 5 bases, with 4 bases remaining between them. CDR3 length equals 11 residues. Method: immunoSEQ multiplex PCR; TCRdb's copy keeps in-frame clones and lacks some. The sample yields 100,000 to 150,000 clones, roughly 90% seen once. This clonotype was sampled from an adult in good health. The specimen comprised peripheral blood, sampled on day 0 of AZD1222 vaccination. The chain combines TRBV5-4 with TRBJ1-1; D not resolved. This CDR3 reads CASSFETEAFF. The CDR3 nucleotides are TGTGCCAGCAGCTTTGAAACTGAAGCTTTCTTT.